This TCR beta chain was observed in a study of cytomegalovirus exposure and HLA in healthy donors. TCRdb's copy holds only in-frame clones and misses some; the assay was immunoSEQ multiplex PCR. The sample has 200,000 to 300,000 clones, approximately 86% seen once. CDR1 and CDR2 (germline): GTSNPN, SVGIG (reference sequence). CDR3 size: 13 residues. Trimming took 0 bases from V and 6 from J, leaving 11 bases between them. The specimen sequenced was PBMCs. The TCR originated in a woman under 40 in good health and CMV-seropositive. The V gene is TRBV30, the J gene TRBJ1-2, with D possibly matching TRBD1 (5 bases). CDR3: CAWSVGGSNGYTF. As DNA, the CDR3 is TGTGCCTGGAGTGTCGGGGGGTCGAATGGCTACACCTTC.